This T cell receptor beta chain is drawn from a study of T-cell reconstitution after alpha-beta-depleted transplantation in children. General observations from the study: Counts and diversity of T cells one year after transplant came mostly from newly produced T cells. Approximately two months post-transplant, alpha-beta T cells reportedly originated from several hundred expanded graft clones. Certain patients had high TCRbeta diversity at day 60, and it came from recipient T cells and thymic progenitors that survived.

The authors prepared the TCRbeta library with unique molecular identifiers. TCRdb re-called the PCR reads with MiXCR, one entry per CDR3 protein. Altogether 600,000 to 800,000 distinct CDR3 sequences are present, about an eighth being singletons, with the ten largest covering approximately 0.8%. CDR1 is DFQATT, CDR2 SNEGSKA, per germline (reference sequence). The CDR3 extends over 16 amino acids. Points on this clonotype: No antigen is known for it. A much bigger clone sits one base away, suggesting this may be a read error.

The origin of this receptor is a girl under 10 years old with congenital amegakaryocytic thrombocytopenia, due to receive a stem cell transplant. V is TRBV20-1 and J is TRBJ2-7, with 9 positions matching TRBD1. This material consisted of PBMCs, taken before TCRalphabeta/CD19-depleted stem cell transplant. CDR3: CCATPDEGQGSLEQYF. The CDR3 DNA follows: TGCTGTGCTACGCCCGACGAGGGACAGGGTTCCCTCGAGCAGTACTTC.